The 12 T cell receptor beta chains in this list originate from one sample, sequenced in a study of ipilimumab plus nivolumab after autologous stem cell transplantation. Assay: immunoSEQ multiplex PCR; the TCRdb copy retains only in-frame clones and omits some. The sample lists roughly 3,000 clones, roughly 80% occurring once. The material was PBMCs, obtained in a trial of ipilimumab plus nivolumab as post-transplant consolidation. The receptors derive from a male donor with primary mediastinal lymphoma.

The V and J genes are TRBV5-1 and TRBJ1-6, with 7 bases that match TRBD1. CDR1 and CDR2 (germline): SGHRS, YFSETQ. This CDR3 is built from 17 residues. V was pared by 3 bases and J by 0 bases, with 6 bases of the junction left unmatched. The CDR3, as DNA: TGCGCCAGCAGCTGGGGACAGCTATACTCCTATAATTCACCCCTCCACTTT. Protein: CASSWGQLYSYNSPLHF.

V is TRBV18 and J is TRBJ2-1; D remains ambiguous. V shed 0 bases and J shed 8 bases, with 11 bases lying between them. The CDR3 extends over 14 amino acids. CDR1 is KGHSH, CDR2 LQKENI, per germline. CDR3 protein: CASSPPMVVDEQFF. For the CDR3, the DNA is TGTGCCAGCTCACCACCGATGGTAGTGGATGAGCAGTTCTTC.

The chain couples TRBV25-1 to TRBJ2-5; TRBD2 matches 12 bases. The CDR3 extends over 15 amino acids. Germline CDR1 and CDR2: MGHDK and SYGVNS. With 4 bases clipped from V and 4 bases from J, the junction kept 4 bases outside the gene matches. CDR3 DNA sequence: TGTGCCAGCAGTGGGCGACTAGCGGGAGTAGAGACCCAGTACTTC. Translated, it gives CASSGRLAGVETQYF.

The CDR3 here is CASSLSGLNTEAFF. The CDR3 region has the DNA TGTGCCAGCAGTTTATCCGGTTTGAACACTGAAGCTTTCTTT. The V and J genes are TRBV28 and TRBJ1-1; D not resolved. V was pared by 1 base and J by 0 bases, with 6 bases between. The V gene's germline CDR1 is MDHEN and CDR2 SYDVKM. The CDR3 sequence is 14 residues long.

The chain uses TRBV2 and TRBJ1-4; D not certain. Looked up from germline, CDR1 is SNHLY and CDR2 is FYNNEI. The CDR3 is made up of 13 amino acids. Deletions cut 7 bases from V and 4 bases from J, with 10 bases between. The DNA for the CDR3 is TGTGCCAGCATTGCCCGGCGTAATGAAAAACTGTTTTTT. Its translation is CASIARRNEKLFF. The variable domain in full, completed from reference TRBV2 and TRBJ1-4, reads EPEVTQTPSHQVTQMGQEVILRCVPISNHLYFYWYRQILGQKVEFLVSFYNNEISEKSEIFDDQFSVERPDGSNFTLKIRSTKLEDSAMYFCASIARRNEKLFFGSGTQLSVL.

This clone occurred once. V is TRBV4-1 and J is TRBJ1-1; perhaps TRBD1 as D (6 bases). V lost 0 bases to trimming and J lost 5 bases, with 13 bases between them. The CDR3 extends over 15 amino acids. CDR1 and CDR2 from the germline V gene are MGHRA and YSYEKL. This CDR3 reads CASSQERGRITEAFF. CDR3 sequence (DNA): TGCGCCAGCAGCCAAGAACGGGGGCGGATTACTGAAGCTTTCTTT.

The chain combines TRBV6-1 with TRBJ2-1; D uncertain. CDR1 and CDR2 (germline): MNHNS, SASEGT. The length of the CDR3 is 13 residues. Trimming left V 0 bases short and J 5 bases short, with 5 bases between. The DNA for the CDR3 is TGTGCCAGCAGTGAAGCGGAAAACAATGAGCAGTTCTTC. Its translation is CASSEAENNEQFF.

The chain carries TRBV7-9 and TRBJ2-5; possibly TRBD2 for D (6 bases). The CDR3 spans 14 residues. The germline V gene encodes CDR1 SEHNR and CDR2 FQNEAQ (reference sequence). With 6 bases removed from V and 2 bases from J, the gap between germline ends came to 13 bases. CDR3 amino acids: CASRTMGLQETQYF. DNA for the CDR3: TGTGCCAGCAGGACGATGGGACTTCAAGAGACCCAGTACTTC.

The chain has TRBV7-9 and TRBJ2-3, with TRBD2 matching over 15 bases. After removal of 5 bases from V and 5 bases from J, the junction contained 2 bases not matched to a gene. This CDR3 contains 15 residues. Germline V gene lookup returns CDR1 SEHNR and CDR2 FQNEAQ (reference sequence). The CDR3 region has the DNA TGTGCCAGCAGCCCGGGACTAGCGGGAGGAGATACGCAGTATTTT. It codes for CASSPGLAGGDTQYF.

In its sample, this clone was seen a few times. The chain uses TRBV19 and TRBJ1-1; D possibly corresponds to TRBD1 (6 bases). The CDR3 has 16 amino acids. CDR1 is LNHDA and CDR2 is SQIVND in the germline V gene (reference sequence). Trimming left V 5 bases short and J 4 bases short, with 20 bases between. The CDR3 loop reads CASSPTAYRGRTEAFF. The DNA of the CDR3 is TGTGCCAGTAGTCCTACCGCTTACCGGGGGCGCACTGAAGCTTTCTTT.

The chain joins TRBV5-1 to TRBJ2-1; 9 bases align to TRBD1. Trimming took 1 base from V and 7 from J; bases not matched to a gene: 9. The CDR3 has 16 amino acids. Germline V gene lookup returns CDR1 SGHRS and CDR2 YFSETQ. DNA of the CDR3: TGCGCCAGCAGCTTGACAGGGGGCGTGGGGGGAAATGAGCAGTTCTTC. Translated, it gives CASSLTGGVGGNEQFF. The whole variable domain, filled in from reference TRBV5-1 and TRBJ2-1, reads KAGVTQTPRYLIKTRGQQVTLSCSPISGHRSVSWYQQTPGQGLQFLFEYFSETQRNKGNFPGRFSGRQFSNSRSEMNVSTLELGDSALYLCASSLTGGVGGNEQFFGPGTRLTVL.

The chain has TRBV9 and TRBJ1-5, with D unclear. V lost 0 bases and J lost 7, with 8 bases in between. The CDR3 loop spans 13 amino acids. CDR1 and CDR2 from the germline V gene are SGDLS and YYNGEE. The CDR3 bases are TGTGCCAGCAGCGTAGGCGACTGGCAGCCCCAGCATTTT. This gives the protein CASSVGDWQPQHF.